What follows describes a single TCR beta chain. Its antigen remains unidentified. Per the germline V gene, CDR1 is SGHKS and CDR2 is YYEKEE (reference sequence). CDR3 size: 16 residues. V lost 3 bases and J 4 bases, leaving 19 bases between the germline ends. The data belong to a study of blood T cells in healthy people across ages. Points from the study as a whole: Diversity figures based on one million T cells were deemed too low. Relative to aged donors, long-lived donors carried more naive CD4+ cells and displayed higher diversity. Per-million-T-cell TCR beta diversity fell roughly linearly with age.

A second about 6 to 12 cycle PCR used barcoded and J-beta primers. The template-switch adaptor was a 5' adaptor with 12 random nucleotides. It tagged each cDNA molecule. TCRdb re-called the 5' RACE reads with MiXCR, one entry per CDR3 protein. The sample has some 1.5 million distinct CDR3 sequences, 25% to 30% seen once. The origin of this receptor is a woman under 40 in good health. Material: blood. The chain employs TRBV5-5 and TRBJ1-1, with D uncertain. The CDR3 nucleotides are TGTGCCAGCAGCTCGCATCCGGGCTTGGCGGGCACTGAAGCTTTCTTT. It encodes CASSSHPGLAGTEAFF.